Below, 8 T cell receptor beta chains from the same sample are listed, as sequenced in a study of T cells in Graves' hyperthyroidism and ophthalmopathy. RNA transcripts were the template for amplifying TCR beta CDR3 regions. With the HTBI primer set, the TCR CDR3 went through a first round of RT-PCR. From the multiplex PCR reads, TCRdb called clonotypes with MiXCR, one entry per CDR3 protein. The table has approximately 430,000 distinct CDR3 sequences, about 15% seen once. The sequencing sample was made of blood. The receptors here all came from a woman younger than 35 with Graves' hyperthyroidism.

This clonotype showed up many times. The rearrangement links TRBV3-1 to TRBJ2-7, with TRBD2 as a possible D gene (6 bases). The CDR3 is 16 residues long. Trimming shortened V by 0 bases and J by 7 bases, and 19 bases separated the two germline ends. Germline loops: CDR1 LGHDT, CDR2 YNNKEL (reference sequence). The DNA for the CDR3 is TGTGCCAGCAGCCAAGACGGGGCTGGGGCGGCGGGGGAGCAGTACTTC. This gives the protein CASSQDGAGAAGEQYF.

The rearrangement uses TRBV20-1 and TRBJ1-2, with 10 bases that match TRBD1. Germline CDR1 and CDR2: DFQATT and SNEGSKA (reference sequence). This CDR3 contains 14 residues. J gave up 6 bases and V 1 base, and 5 bases lay outside the gene matches. In nucleotides, the CDR3 is TGCAGTGCTAGAGCCGGGACAGGGGTGAATGGCTACACCTTC. Its protein product is CSARAGTGVNGYTF.

At least ten counts were recorded for this clonotype. V usage is TRBV12-3 or TRBV12-4 and J usage is TRBJ2-7; 12 bases are a match to TRBD2. Trimming removed 4 bases from V and 4 bases from J; junction bases left unmatched: 2. The CDR3 loop spans 14 amino acids. This CDR3 reads CASSSTSGSYEQYF. The CDR3 DNA is TGTGCCAGCAGTTCGACTAGCGGGAGTTACGAGCAGTACTTC.

This clonotype was seen ten or more times. This rearrangement joins TRBV28 to TRBJ2-7, with 7 positions matching TRBD2. From germline, CDR1 is MDHEN and CDR2 SYDVKM. This CDR3 is built from 10 residues. J was trimmed by 6 bases and V by 8 bases; bases with no gene match: 1. The CDR3 DNA sequence: TGTGCCAGCTCGGGGGGCGAGCAGTACTTC. It yields the protein CASSGGEQYF.

To note about this clonotype: Just one base apart from a much larger clone, this may be a read error. The chain employs TRBV5-1 and TRBJ1-2; D may be TRBD1 (5 bases). The CDR3 has 14 amino acids. Germline V lookup: CDR1 SGHRS, CDR2 YFSETQ. V lost 0 bases to trimming and J lost 4 bases, with 10 bases between them. The CDR3: CASSLGTNIYGYTF. The CDR3 nucleotides are TGCGCCAGCAGCTTGGGGACAAACATCTATGGCTACACCTTC. Full variable domain (rest looked up from reference TRBV5-1 and TRBJ1-2): KAGVTQTPRYLIKTRGQQVTLSCSPISGHRSVSWYQQTPGQGLQFLFEYFSETQRNKGNFPGRFSGRQFSNSRSEMNVSTLELGDSALYLCASSLGTNIYGYTFGSGTRLTVV.

This clonotype was observed a handful of times. This rearrangement joins TRBV29-1 to TRBJ1-2; no clear D. The germline gives CDR1 SQVTM, CDR2 ANQGSEA. This CDR3 is built from 11 residues. Trimming removed 2 bases at V and 7 bases at J, with 8 bases between. CDR3 in amino acids: CSVESEVGYTF. CDR3 coding DNA: TGCAGCGTTGAATCAGAGGTTGGCTACACCTTC.

The sample holds many counts of this clonotype. This chain connects TRBV3-1 to TRBJ2-6; D is undetermined. Per the germline V gene, CDR1 is LGHDT and CDR2 is YNNKEL (reference sequence). V lost 0 bases to trimming and J lost 2 bases, with 14 bases between them. The length of the CDR3 is 18 residues. CDR3 sequence (DNA): TGTGCCAGCAGCCAAGATTGGCTAGTGGGTGCTGGGGCCAACGTCCTGACTTTC. Its translation is CASSQDWLVGAGANVLTF.

This clonotype has a count of ten or more. The chain carries TRBV6-1 and TRBJ2-7, with a tentative D call TRBD2 (6 bases). Between the trimmed V and J ends, which lost 2 bases and 3 bases, there was a span of 14 bases. Looked up from germline, CDR1 is MNHNS and CDR2 is SASEGT. CDR3 length: 15 amino acids. This CDR3 is CASSESGAWDYEQYF. CDR3 bases: TGTGCCAGCAGTGAATCGGGAGCGTGGGACTACGAGCAGTACTTC.